These 17 T cell receptor beta chains were all obtained from the same sample, sequenced in a study of blood T cell repertoires in COVID-19. Produced via immunoSEQ multiplex PCR; TCRdb's table is partial and in-frame only. The sample carries 50,000 to 60,000 clones, 85% to 90% recorded once. The specimen sequenced was peripheral blood. Receptors were obtained from a human donor in a cohort sampled during active COVID-19.

Only a few counts were recorded for this clone. The chain is built from TRBV5-1 and TRBJ2-3; TRBD2 matches 9 bases. The CDR3 is 15 amino acids. Trimming at V came to 2 bases and at J to 3 bases, leaving 4 bases not matched to a gene. Germline V CDR1 and CDR2: SGHRS, YFSETQ. The CDR3 is CASSFSGSWTDTQYF. CDR3 nucleotide sequence: TGCGCCAGCAGCTTTAGCGGGAGTTGGACAGATACGCAGTATTTT.

This sequence joins TRBV27 and TRBJ1-2; the D is unclear. Trimming pared 2 bases from V and 7 bases from J, leaving 14 bases between. The CDR3 length is 14 residues. CDR1 is MNHEY and CDR2 is SMNVEV in the germline V gene (reference sequence). The CDR3 nucleotides read TGTGCCAGCAGTTTAAAGTACGGGGTTCGTGGCTACACCTTC. Amino acid sequence: CASSLKYGVRGYTF.

In DNA, the CDR3 is TGTGCCAGCTCACCAGGACAGAAAGAGACCCAGTACTTC. Protein product: CASSPGQKETQYF. The rearrangement links TRBV18 to TRBJ2-5; D may be TRBD1 (6 bases). The CDR3 loop spans 13 amino acids. Germline CDR1 reads KGHSH; CDR2 reads LQKENI. V dropped 2 bases and J dropped 3 bases, with 7 bases sitting between them.

This clone is a singleton in its sample. The chain is built from TRBV11-3 and TRBJ2-3, with a tentative D call TRBD2 (6 bases). This CDR3 comprises 13 residues. CDR1 and CDR2 from the germline V gene are SGHNT and YENEEA. Trimming took 7 bases from V and 4 from J, leaving 12 bases between them. Here the CDR3 DNA reads TGTGCCAGCACCCCGGGGGACGCAGATACGCAGTATTTT. This encodes CASTPGDADTQYF.

A single count supports this clone. The V and J genes are TRBV7-9 and TRBJ2-7; 8 bases map to TRBD1. Germline V gene sequence: CDR1 SEHNR, CDR2 FQNEAQ (reference sequence). The V segment lost 4 bases and the J segment 3 bases; nucleotides outside the gene matches: 11. The CDR3 is made up of 16 amino acids. In DNA, the CDR3 is TGTGCCAGCAGCTCCTTGCGAGGACAGGGTATCTACGAGCAGTACTTC. Translation gives CASSSLRGQGIYEQYF.

The chain joins TRBV29-1 to TRBJ2-5, with D unclear. Germline CDR1 and CDR2: SQVTM and ANQGSEA. CDR3 length: 12 amino acids. V was pared by 2 bases and J by 6 bases, with 10 bases between. The CDR3 sequence is CSVETQSQTQYF. CDR3 nucleotides: TGCAGCGTTGAAACCCAGTCGCAGACCCAGTACTTC.

This clone has just a few counts. The chain is built from TRBV4-3 and TRBJ1-3; 7 positions agree with TRBD1. J lost 4 bases, V lost 3 bases, and 0 bases had no gene match. Germline V gene lookup returns CDR1 LGHNA and CDR2 YSLEER. This CDR3 has 13 residues. CDR3 sequence reads: CASSQGQGNTIYF. The CDR3 region has the DNA TGCGCCAGCAGCCAGGGACAGGGAAACACCATATATTTT.

V gene TRBV7-2 combines with J gene TRBJ1-4, with no clear D. There are 15 residues in the CDR3. Per the germline V gene, CDR1 is SGHTA and CDR2 is FQGNSA. V was shortened by 5 bases and J by 4 bases, with 14 bases between the two germline ends. CDR3 coding DNA: TGTGCCAGCAGCACGCAAGCGGGAAGTAATGAAAAACTGTTTTTT. As protein: CASSTQAGSNEKLFF.

The chain combines TRBV28 with TRBJ2-7; 10 bases agree with TRBD1. After removal of 6 bases from V and 5 bases from J, the junction contained 7 bases not matched to a gene. The germline V gene has CDR1 MDHEN and CDR2 SYDVKM. The CDR3 extends over 14 amino acids. In DNA, the CDR3 is TGTGCCAGCAGCCTACCGACAGGGGGCCACGAGCAGTACGTC. This translates into CASSLPTGGHEQYV.

This chain connects TRBV15 to TRBJ1-3; 9 bases map to TRBD1. The CDR3 length is 15 residues. After removal of 0 bases from V and 5 bases from J, the junction contained 2 bases not matched to a gene. Per germline, CDR1 LNHNV and CDR2 YYDKDF (reference sequence). CDR3 amino acids: CATSRDGTGRNTIYF. CDR3 coding DNA: TGTGCCACCAGCAGAGACGGGACAGGGCGAAACACCATATATTTT.

The chain links TRBV4-3 to TRBJ2-7; 8 nucleotides align to TRBD1. The V and J ends lost 0 bases and 4 bases, in that order; junction bases with no gene match: 11. CDR3 length equals 17 residues. The V gene's germline CDR1 is LGHNA and CDR2 YSLEER. The CDR3 nucleotides are TGCGCCAGCAGCCAAGAAGAAGGACCGACAGGGGATTACGAGCAGTACGTC. It translates to CASSQEEGPTGDYEQYV.

Here the CDR3 DNA reads TGTGCCAGCAGCTTCGTCGGACAGGGTCATGAAGCTTTCTTT. Protein sequence: CASSFVGQGHEAFF. The rearrangement links TRBV7-3 to TRBJ1-1; 8 bases are a match to TRBD1. V gave up 3 bases and J gave up 7 bases; unmatched junction bases: 7. This CDR3 region has 14 residues. Germline V gives CDR1 SGHTA, CDR2 FQGTGA.

The chain links TRBV20-1 to TRBJ2-1; TRBD1 matches 10 bases. The V and J ends lost 4 bases and 6 bases, in that order; junction bases with no gene match: 9. There are 15 residues in the CDR3. The germline V gene encodes CDR1 DFQATT and CDR2 SNEGSKA (reference sequence). CDR3: CSATDPGQGFNEQFF. The CDR3 region has the DNA TGCAGTGCTACTGATCCGGGACAGGGGTTCAATGAGCAGTTCTTC.

The chain employs TRBV6-5 and TRBJ2-6, with TRBD1 identical over 7 bases. This CDR3 comprises 15 residues. V lost 6 bases, J lost 0 bases, and 2 bases stayed unmatched. Germline lookup yields CDR1 MNHEY and CDR2 SVGAGI. CDR3 in DNA: TGTGCCAGCAGGGCAGGGGGCTCTGGGGCCAACGTCCTGACTTTC. Translated, it gives CASRAGGSGANVLTF.

The V and J genes are TRBV5-4 and TRBJ2-1; TRBD2 is a possible D gene (5 bases). V was cut by 4 bases and J by 2 bases, with 16 bases left in between. Germline V CDR1 and CDR2: SGHNT, YYREEE (reference sequence). This CDR3 region has 16 residues. As DNA, the CDR3 is TGTGCCAGCAGCGCGCCCAGCGGAGCCCCCTACAATGAGCAGTTCTTC. Amino acid sequence: CASSAPSGAPYNEQFF.

This chain connects TRBV9 to TRBJ1-5, with a possible D match to TRBD1 (5 bases). Germline assignment: CDR1 SGDLS and CDR2 YYNGEE. CDR3 size: 16 residues. With 0 bases removed from V and 6 bases from J, the gap between germline ends came to 16 bases. CDR3 residues: CASSVDDRSMGQPQHF. CDR3 sequence (DNA): TGTGCCAGCAGCGTAGATGACAGATCGATGGGTCAGCCCCAGCATTTT.

The V and J genes are TRBV25-1 and TRBJ2-5; TRBD1 might be the D (5 bases). Germline CDR1 MGHDK, CDR2 SYGVNS. Trimming left V 3 bases short and J 3 bases short, with 14 bases between. The CDR3 totals 15 residues. CDR3 amino acids: CASSDPTEAKETQYF. The CDR3 DNA reads as TGTGCCAGCAGTGATCCGACAGAAGCAAAAGAGACCCAGTACTTC.